This T cell receptor (beta chain) was retrieved from a study of chemoradiotherapy in HPV16-positive cancers (dated by TCRdb to the early 2020s). The study in broad terms: Using functional T-cell assays on cells from a couple of HPV16-positive patients, the researchers defined candidate HPV-specific T-cell clones and common TCR motifs. Whether T-cell immunity against the HPV oncoproteins E6 and E7 changes during chemoradiotherapy and whether survival is affected by this immunity were examined in the study. The candidate HPV-specific TCRs and motifs were then tracked in TCR repertoires from more than 85 patients with HPV-related cancers.

The germline V gene provides CDR1 SGHVS and CDR2 FQNEAQ. Germline trimming amounts to 5 bases on V and 3 bases on J, with 4 as the count of junction bases outside the gene matches. The cysteine opens and the phenylalanine closes a CDR3 of 14 amino acids. Only the CDR3 region is kept as DNA, spanning 42 bases read in frame from base 1. The research as a whole found: The functional definition of HPV-specific T cells came from only a couple of HPV16-positive patients, and the survival association was reported for HPV16-positive patients. Among HPV16-positive patients, expansion of HPV-responsive T cells during chemoradiotherapy was associated with better recurrence-free survival. Expansion of candidate HPV-specific clones and E7-related TCR motifs was observed in the tumor microenvironment during treatment, whereas no such expansion was observed for non-HPV-specific T cells.

Repertoires were sampled repeatedly over the course of chemoradiotherapy, so clonal expansion could be followed in the tumor microenvironment. To prepare the library, the immunoSEQ multiplex PCR assay was applied. TCRdb holds this immuneACCESS table with in-frame rearrangements only. Some clones are missing; in checked studies, unresolved V genes explain under half, and the rest has no known cause. This sample has about 20,000 clones in its table, and around nine tenths of those were observed once. 2% to 2.5% of the sample is in the top ten clones. Only one count was recorded for this clone. Which antigen it targets is not known. Base qualities are missing; no much larger clone stands one base away.

The sequenced sample was blood, obtained from a patient who underwent chemoradiotherapy. This sequence uses TRBV7-8 and TRBJ2-7, and 10 junction bases match TRBD1. This clonotype was sampled from a human donor with HPV-associated anogenital cancer. The CDR3 region: CASSPRTGGYEQYF. The sequence in DNA is TGTGCCAGCAGCCCCCGGACAGGGGGCTACGAGCAGTACTTC.